The 9 T cell receptor beta chains given below trace back to one sample, sequenced in a study of cytomegalovirus exposure and HLA in healthy donors. Profiled with immunoSEQ multiplex PCR; TCRdb holds only in-frame clones, not every one. This sample has about 160,000 clones, with approximately 90% found just once. Sequenced material: PBMCs. The source of these receptors is a young man in good health and CMV-seronegative.

The chain uses TRBV4-3 and TRBJ1-3; unclear D gene. Per germline, CDR1 LGHNA and CDR2 YSLEER. The length of the CDR3 is 13 residues. V lost 1 base and J lost 8, with 9 bases in between. The CDR3 region is CASSQGFGDTIYF. CDR3 sequence (DNA): TGCGCCAGCAGCCAAGGATTCGGGGACACCATATATTTT.

The rearrangement links TRBV7-8 to TRBJ1-5, with 7 bases identical to TRBD1. Trimming removed 4 bases from V and 0 bases from J; junction bases left unmatched: 15. The germline V gene encodes CDR1 SGHVS and CDR2 FQNEAQ. The CDR3 sequence is 19 residues long. The CDR3 is CASSSGGTALSPSNQPQHF. The CDR3, as DNA: TGTGCCAGCAGCTCAGGGGGGACAGCCTTATCCCCTAGCAATCAGCCCCAGCATTTT.

The genes are TRBV18 and TRBJ2-3; 11 nucleotides agree with TRBD2. The CDR3 is 15 amino acids. Germline CDR1 KGHSH, CDR2 LQKENI. Trimming removed 6 bases from V and 6 bases from J; junction bases left unmatched: 8. CDR3 sequence reads: CASSQLAGVSDTQYF. CDR3 DNA: TGTGCCAGCTCTCAACTAGCGGGAGTTTCGGATACGCAGTATTTT.

The count of this clone is one. Here the CDR3 reads CASSLYTYEQYF. CDR3 bases: TGTGCCAGCAGTTTATACACCTACGAGCAGTACTTC. The V call is TRBV27, the J call TRBJ2-7; unclear D gene. This CDR3 is 12 amino acids long. CDR1 and CDR2 (germline): MNHEY, SMNVEV (reference sequence). Trimming removed 1 base from V and 2 bases from J, with 3 bases in between.

The CDR3 spells CASIFRYRAGSVQETQYF. CDR3 bases: TGTGCCAGCATCTTCAGGTATCGGGCGGGGTCCGTACAAGAGACCCAGTACTTC. The chain links TRBV5-6 to TRBJ2-5; possibly TRBD2 for D (6 bases). V lost 6 bases and J lost 2, with 26 bases in between. Germline V gene lookup returns CDR1 SGHDT and CDR2 YYEEEE. The CDR3 consists of 18 residues.

This clone occurred a few times. The gene calls are TRBV28 and TRBJ1-6; D unresolved. V lost 4 bases and J lost 6, with 13 bases in between. The germline V gene encodes CDR1 MDHEN and CDR2 SYDVKM. CDR3 length equals 15 residues. CDR3 DNA sequence: TGTGCCAGCAGTTCCATAATAAGCGGTAATTCACCCCTCCACTTT. As protein: CASSSIISGNSPLHF. The full variable domain, rest sourced from reference TRBV28 and TRBJ1-6, is DVKVTQSSRYLVKRTGEKVFLECVQDMDHENMFWYRQDPGLGLRLIYFSYDVKMKEKGDIPEGYSVSREKKERFSLILESASTNQTSMYLCASSSIISGNSPLHFGNGTRLTVT.

V is TRBV6-5 and J is TRBJ1-3, with 11 bases aligning to TRBD1. The CDR3 sequence is 15 residues long. The germline V gene encodes CDR1 MNHEY and CDR2 SVGAGI. V was pared by 6 bases and J by 5 bases, with 6 bases of the junction left unmatched. The DNA for the CDR3 is TGTGCCAGCAGGGGAGGACAGGGGGCAAGAAACACCATATATTTT. It encodes CASRGGQGARNTIYF.

V is TRBV27 and J is TRBJ2-1, with TRBD1 matching over 7 bases. V gave up 2 bases and J gave up 2 bases; unmatched junction bases: 3. CDR3 length: 15 amino acids. Germline V gives CDR1 MNHEY, CDR2 SMNVEV (reference sequence). CDR3 sequence reads: CASSLEGATYNEQFF. CDR3 in DNA: TGTGCCAGCAGTTTAGAGGGGGCCACCTACAATGAGCAGTTCTTC.

This clone appeared many times. This CDR3 is also generated by other DNA sequences in the sample. The chain employs TRBV6-4 and TRBJ2-1; 9 positions match TRBD2. The V gene end was trimmed by 0 bases and the J gene end by 4 bases; junction bases not matched to a gene: 1. The CDR3 extends over 15 amino acids. Germline lookup yields CDR1 MRHNA and CDR2 SNTAGT. Here the CDR3 DNA reads TGTGCCAGCAGTGACTCTAGCGGGAGTTACAATGAGCAGTTCTTC. It specifies CASSDSSGSYNEQFF.